These 30 T cell receptor beta chains originate from one sample sequenced in a study of blood T cell repertoires in COVID-19. Clones were read by immunoSEQ multiplex PCR, and TCRdb kept only the in-frame ones, dropping some. Of under 150,000 clones listed, 85% were seen once; the top ten hold around 6.2%. The specimen sequenced was PBMCs or T cells enriched from blood (not recorded which). The receptors here all came from a woman between 40 and 50 years old who had recovered from COVID-19.

The V call is TRBV2, the J call TRBJ1-1; a possible D gene is TRBD1 (6 bases). Germline V CDR1 and CDR2: SNHLY, FYNNEI. Trimming removed 11 bases at V and 1 base at J, with 11 bases between. CDR3 size: 12 residues. The CDR3 spells CAGGQTNTEAFF. The DNA of the CDR3 is TGTGCCGGCGGACAGACGAACACTGAAGCTTTCTTT.

The V and J genes are TRBV7-9 and TRBJ2-7, with TRBD1 matching 9 bases. V was clipped by 10 bases and J by 4 bases; unmatched bases: 8. In germline, CDR1 is SEHNR, CDR2 FQNEAQ (reference sequence). The CDR3 runs to 13 residues. CDR3 DNA: TGTGCCACGGAGGGACAGGGTTTGTACGAGCAGTACTTC. It translates to CATEGQGLYEQYF.

The V gene is TRBV5-4, the J gene TRBJ2-5; the D gene is possibly TRBD1 (6 bases). The V gene lost 5 bases and the J gene lost 4 bases, with 18 bases spanning the gap. The CDR3 loop spans 15 amino acids. CDR1 is SGHNT, CDR2 YYREEE, per germline (reference sequence). In DNA form, the CDR3 reads TGTGCCAGCAGTGACGGAGACAGGTCGCGAGAGACCCAGTACTTC. Protein sequence: CASSDGDRSRETQYF.

The V gene is TRBV3-1 (or the pseudogene TRBV3-2), the J gene TRBJ2-7; 7 bases align to TRBD2. The CDR3 runs 16 residues. Germline-derived CDR1 and CDR2 are LGHDT and YNNKEL (reference sequence). V was clipped by 1 base and J by 1 base; unmatched bases: 7. CDR3 coding DNA: TGTGCCAGCAGCCAAGGACTAGCCGGGAGGTCCTACGAGCAGTACTTC. Translated: CASSQGLAGRSYEQYF.

CDR3 sequence: CASRDQGMGTDTQYF. The CDR3 DNA reads TGTGCCAGCAGGGACCAGGGGATGGGTACAGATACGCAGTATTTT. The gene calls are TRBV2 and TRBJ2-3; tentatively, D is TRBD1 (6 bases). Germline CDR1 and CDR2: SNHLY and FYNNEI. V was cut by 6 bases and J by 3 bases, with 16 bases left in between. This CDR3 comprises 15 residues. Combining the CDR3 with reference TRBV2 and TRBJ2-3 gives the whole variable domain EPEVTQTPSHQVTQMGQEVILRCVPISNHLYFYWYRQILGQKVEFLVSFYNNEISEKSEIFDDQFSVERPDGSNFTLKIRSTKLEDSAMYFCASRDQGMGTDTQYFGPGTRLTVL.

This chain joins TRBV5-1 and TRBJ2-3; 8 positions agree with TRBD2. Germline lookup yields CDR1 SGHRS and CDR2 YFSETQ. This CDR3 region has 15 residues. V lost 2 bases to trimming and J lost 5 bases; unmatched junction nucleotides: 7. The CDR3 spells CASSLPGGVKDTQYF. The CDR3 bases are TGCGCCAGCAGCTTACCCGGGGGGGTGAAAGATACGCAGTATTTT.

This clone was counted once. This chain uses TRBV6-5 with TRBJ1-1; 9 nucleotides agree with TRBD1. V was clipped by 7 bases and J by 9 bases; unmatched bases: 9. Germline-derived CDR1 and CDR2 are MNHEY and SVGAGI. The CDR3 is 13 residues long. CDR3 bases: TGTGCCAGCACACGGGACAGGGCCACGAAAGCTTTCTTT. Amino acids: CASTRDRATKAFF.

The chain carries TRBV7-6 and TRBJ2-1; the D gene is possibly TRBD1 (6 bases). The ends were cut back, 6 bases at V and 9 bases at J, with 15 bases in the middle. The CDR3 is 13 amino acids. Germline loops: CDR1 SGHVS, CDR2 FNYEAQ. The CDR3 spells CASRRQEAGEQFF. CDR3 DNA: TGTGCCAGCAGACGACAGGAGGCGGGTGAGCAGTTCTTC.

This clone has just one count. CDR3: CASSLDGGGAYGYTF. CDR3 sequence (DNA): TGTGCCAGCAGCTTAGATGGGGGCGGCGCCTATGGCTACACCTTC. The J gene is TRBJ1-2, the V gene TRBV7-6, with a possible D match to TRBD1 (6 bases). Trimming left V 1 base short and J 4 bases short, with 13 bases between. Per germline, CDR1 SGHVS and CDR2 FNYEAQ. The CDR3 spans 15 residues.

The chain uses TRBV19 and TRBJ2-1, with 10 bases that match TRBD1. The J segment lost 5 bases and the V segment lost 5 bases, leaving 3 bases of the junction unmatched. Germline CDR1 LNHDA, CDR2 SQIVND (reference sequence). The CDR3 is 14 residues long. CDR3: CASSPGQGNNEQFF. In DNA form, the CDR3 reads TGTGCCAGTAGTCCGGGACAGGGGAACAATGAGCAGTTCTTC.

This clone appeared a few times. The J gene is TRBJ2-7, the V gene TRBV2; 13 bases map to TRBD2. This CDR3 comprises 17 residues. In germline, CDR1 is SNHLY, CDR2 FYNNEI. V lost 6 bases to trimming and J lost 7 bases; unmatched junction nucleotides: 15. The CDR3: CASRATSGGPAKEEQYF. The CDR3 DNA reads as TGTGCCAGCAGGGCGACTAGCGGGGGGCCCGCCAAAGAGGAGCAGTACTTC.

CDR3 sequence (DNA): TGTGCCAGCAGAAAGGGCGGGGAGACCCAGTACTTC. Translating gives CASRKGGETQYF. The chain couples TRBV27 to TRBJ2-5, with D possibly matching TRBD2 (5 bases). Deletions cut 6 bases from V and 5 bases from J, with 10 bases between. The CDR3 length is 12 residues. Looked up from germline, CDR1 is MNHEY and CDR2 is SMNVEV (reference sequence).

This chain uses TRBV5-6 with TRBJ2-7; D gene uncertain. Germline loops: CDR1 SGHDT, CDR2 YYEEEE. The CDR3 extends over 14 amino acids. V lost 4 bases, J lost 7 bases, and 18 bases lay in between. DNA for the CDR3: TGTGCCAGCAGCCCGAACGGCCCCGCGCGGGAGCAGTACTTC. Amino acids: CASSPNGPAREQYF.

This clone showed up just once. The chain combines TRBV27 with TRBJ2-7; D gene ambiguous. There are 15 residues in the CDR3. The germline V and J ends were trimmed by 2 bases and 0 bases, with 11 bases remaining between them. Per germline, CDR1 MNHEY and CDR2 SMNVEV (reference sequence). This CDR3 is CASSLIGGSSYEQYF. CDR3 in DNA: TGTGCCAGCAGTTTAATCGGCGGAAGCTCCTACGAGCAGTACTTC.

The gene calls are TRBV7-8 and TRBJ2-1, with no clear D. Per germline, CDR1 SGHVS and CDR2 FQNEAQ. V was cut by 0 bases and J by 10 bases, with 10 bases left in between. CDR3 length: 13 amino acids. In DNA, the CDR3 is TGTGCCAGCAGCTTAGCGAGAGTCCGGGAGCAGTTCTTC. Its translation: CASSLARVREQFF.

The rearrangement joins TRBV5-1 to TRBJ1-2; 7 bases map to TRBD1. V gave up 7 bases and J gave up 4 bases; unmatched junction bases: 10. The CDR3 covers 14 residues. Germline loops: CDR1 SGHRS, CDR2 YFSETQ. This CDR3 reads CASSDRAPLYGYTF. The CDR3 DNA follows: TGCGCCAGCTCCGACAGGGCCCCCCTCTATGGCTACACCTTC.

This rearrangement joins TRBV4-1 to TRBJ1-5, with D possibly matching TRBD1 (5 bases). This CDR3 comprises 13 residues. V lost 1 base, J lost 9 bases, and 10 bases lay in between. Germline CDR1 and CDR2: MGHRA and YSYEKL. CDR3 nucleotides: TGCGCCAGCAGCCAAGCCTGGACACTGCCCCAGCATTTT. As protein: CASSQAWTLPQHF.

The chain links TRBV2 to TRBJ1-2; 9 bases map to TRBD1. J lost 7 bases, V lost 5 bases, and 8 bases had no gene match. Germline V gene lookup returns CDR1 SNHLY and CDR2 FYNNEI. CDR3 length: 14 amino acids. The DNA of the CDR3 is TGTGCCAGCAGTAGGACAGGGGAAAGTCTTGGCTACACCTTC. Translation gives CASSRTGESLGYTF. Together with reference TRBV2 and TRBJ1-2, the CDR3 gives the full variable domain: EPEVTQTPSHQVTQMGQEVILRCVPISNHLYFYWYRQILGQKVEFLVSFYNNEISEKSEIFDDQFSVERPDGSNFTLKIRSTKLEDSAMYFCASSRTGESLGYTFGSGTRLTVV.

CDR3 region: CASSTQGFSPQHF. DNA of the CDR3: TGTGCCAGCAGCACACAGGGATTTAGCCCCCAGCATTTT. The genes are TRBV13 and TRBJ1-5; the D gene is possibly TRBD1 (6 bases). The CDR3 consists of 13 residues. Looked up from germline, CDR1 is PRHDT and CDR2 is FYEKMQ (reference sequence). Between the trimmed V and J ends, which lost 5 bases and 10 bases, there was a span of 15 bases. Based on the CDR3 plus reference TRBV13 and TRBJ1-5, the full variable domain is AAGVIQSPRHLIKEKRETATLKCYPIPRHDTVYWYQQGPGQDPQFLISFYEKMQSDKGSIPDRFSAQQFSDYHSELNMSSLELGDSALYFCASSTQGFSPQHFGDGTRLSIL.

The V call is TRBV30, the J call TRBJ1-4, with TRBD1 as a possible D gene (5 bases). V was pared by 2 bases and J by 6 bases, with 10 bases between. Germline CDR1 GTSNPN, CDR2 SVGIG (reference sequence). The CDR3 totals 13 residues. CDR3 in DNA: TGTGCCTGGAGTAGCGGGACCCATGAAAAACTGTTTTTT. This translates into CAWSSGTHEKLFF. Drawing the rest from reference TRBV30 and TRBJ1-4, the complete variable domain is SQTIHQWPATLVQPVGSPLSLECTVEGTSNPNLYWYRQAAGRGLQLLFYSVGIGQISSEVPQNLSASRPQDRQFILSSKKLLLSDSGFYLCAWSSGTHEKLFFGSGTQLSVL.

The rearrangement links TRBV5-1 to TRBJ1-3; 8 nucleotides line up with TRBD1. Per the germline V gene, CDR1 is SGHRS and CDR2 is YFSETQ. The junction had 9 bases not matched to a gene; V was cut back by 0 bases and J by 4 bases. CDR3 length equals 17 residues. CDR3 residues: CASSLGGQALEGNTIYF. The CDR3 bases are TGCGCCAGCAGCTTGGGGGGACAGGCTTTGGAGGGAAACACCATATATTTT.

This rearrangement joins TRBV6-5 to TRBJ2-1, with 8 bases that match TRBD1. This CDR3 is built from 11 residues. V lost 11 bases, J lost 9 bases, and 6 bases stayed unmatched. In germline, CDR1 is MNHEY, CDR2 SVGAGI. The CDR3 loop is CACRQGLEQFF. In nucleotides, the CDR3 is TGTGCCTGTCGACAGGGGCTTGAGCAGTTCTTC.

The chain uses TRBV19 and TRBJ2-7; perhaps TRBD1 as D (6 bases). V gave up 2 bases and J gave up 2 bases, with 10 bases separating them. The CDR3 has 14 amino acids. Germline CDR1 is LNHDA and CDR2 is SQIVND (reference sequence). The DNA for the CDR3 is TGTGCCAGTAGTATAACAGGGTTGGCCTACGAGCAGTACTTC. As protein: CASSITGLAYEQYF.

This rearrangement joins TRBV1 to TRBJ2-3; the table gives TRBD2 as D, unverified against the DNA. TRBV1 has pseudogene status. This CDR3 is 16 amino acids long. DNA of the CDR3: TGCACCAGCAGCCAGAAGGGGGGGGGACAAGTAGTTACGCAGTATTTT. Encoded protein: CTSSQKGGGQVVTQYF.

The chain is built from TRBV6-5 and TRBJ1-5; the match to TRBD1 covers 7 bases. This CDR3 is built from 15 residues. CDR1 and CDR2 from the germline V gene are MNHEY and SVGAGI. J lost 0 bases, V lost 6 bases, and 5 bases had no gene match. This CDR3 is CASRGQLLSNQPQHF. As DNA, the CDR3 is TGTGCCAGCAGGGGACAGCTCCTTAGCAATCAGCCCCAGCATTTT.

The chain employs TRBV19 and TRBJ2-2; TRBD1 matches 7 bases. V shed 4 bases, J shed 6 bases, and the junction held 2 bases outside the gene matches. The length of the CDR3 is 13 residues. Germline lookup yields CDR1 LNHDA and CDR2 SQIVND (reference sequence). This CDR3 reads CASSTTGAGELFF. The CDR3 DNA reads as TGTGCCAGTAGTACCACAGGGGCCGGGGAGCTGTTTTTT.

V gene TRBV27 combines with J gene TRBJ1-2; D is possibly TRBD1 (5 bases). Germline V gene data show CDR1 as MNHEY and CDR2 as SMNVEV (reference sequence). The V end lost 0 bases, the J end lost 6 bases, and 17 bases lay between the germline ends. CDR3 length: 16 residues. The CDR3 loop reads CASSLSGGRRGDGYTF. CDR3 DNA: TGTGCCAGCAGTTTATCGGGGGGACGTCGTGGGGATGGCTACACCTTC.

V usage is TRBV2 and J usage is TRBJ2-1; D gene ambiguous. The CDR3 covers 10 residues. V was trimmed by 8 bases and J by 9 bases, leaving 8 bases between them. The V gene's germline CDR1 is SNHLY and CDR2 FYNNEI. CDR3 in DNA: TGTGCCAGCGGTCCCGGTGAGCAGTTCTTC. Its protein product is CASGPGEQFF.

This clone was counted once. The chain couples TRBV5-4 to TRBJ1-2; D not resolved. Germline loops: CDR1 SGHNT, CDR2 YYREEE (reference sequence). The V gene lost 0 bases and the J gene lost 7 bases, with 16 bases spanning the gap. This CDR3 comprises 15 residues. The CDR3 region is CASSLAMGVNSGYTF. Here the CDR3 DNA reads TGTGCCAGCAGCTTGGCCATGGGAGTTAATAGTGGCTACACCTTC.

This chain uses TRBV30 with TRBJ1-2; perhaps TRBD1 as D (6 bases). The germline gives CDR1 GTSNPN, CDR2 SVGIG (reference sequence). Trimming left V 7 bases short and J 6 bases short, with 18 bases between. The CDR3 runs 13 residues. The CDR3 sequence: CASPQSGVNGYTF. The CDR3 DNA is TGTGCCTCTCCCCAGTCAGGGGTGAATGGCTACACCTTC.